Listed below are T cell receptor beta chains from one sample, sequenced in a study of persistence of HIV-infected CD4 T cells. Method: immunoSEQ multiplex PCR; TCRdb's copy keeps in-frame clones and lacks some. In the table there are some 40,000 clones, approximately 89% of which are singletons. Their cognate antigens are unknown. Sequenced here: CD4+ T cells sorted from PBMCs after 18-hour stimulation, sampled from a patient who received antiretroviral therapy. The receptors were gathered from an adult man with HIV who was CMV-seropositive. Each CDR3 is given with its conserved first and last residue. The order of the fields is clone size, J gene, V gene, CDR3 length, D gene, CDR3 DNA, CDR3 protein. D genes are given only for firm matches. Clone size is given for some rows only: seen once, a few or many times, or a class if the clone is expanded.

size: NA; J: TRBJ1-2; V: TRBV7-6; length: 15; D: NA; DNA: TGTGCCAGCAGCTTATCGGCGGGAGCTAACTATGGCTACACCTTC; CDR3: CASSLSAGANYGYTF
size: NA; J: TRBJ2-1; V: TRBV19; length: 13; D: TRBD1; DNA: TGTGCCAGTGGAATGGACAGGGTCAATGAGCAGTTCTTC; CDR3: CASGMDRVNEQFF
size: NA; J: TRBJ2-5; V: TRBV10-1; length: 15; D: NA; DNA: TGCGCCAGCAGTGGCGAGAGGGGGAAGGTGGAGACCCAGTACTTC; CDR3: CASSGERGKVETQYF
size: NA; J: TRBJ2-7; V: TRBV6-6; length: 13; D: TRBD2; DNA: TGTGCCAGCAGTTACAGGGGAGGGGACGAGCAGTACTTC; CDR3: CASSYRGGDEQYF
size: NA; J: TRBJ2-1; V: TRBV2; length: 16; D: NA; DNA: TGTGCCAGCAGTGATTCGGGCCGGGGCTCCTACAATGAGCAGTTCTTC; CDR3: CASSDSGRGSYNEQFF
size: once; J: TRBJ2-5; V: TRBV7-6; length: 15; D: TRBD1; DNA: TGTGCCAGCAGCTCGGGGACAGGGGTACAAGAGACCCAGTACTTC; CDR3: CASSSGTGVQETQYF
size: NA; J: TRBJ2-2; V: TRBV28; length: 15; D: NA; DNA: TGTGCCAGCAGTATCGGCGGGGCTAACACCGGGGAGCTGTTTTTT; CDR3: CASSIGGANTGELFF
size: once; J: TRBJ2-7; V: TRBV19; length: 13; D: NA; DNA: TGTGCCAGTAGTACGGGTAGGGGTTACGAGCAGTACTTC; CDR3: CASSTGRGYEQYF
size: NA; J: TRBJ2-5; V: TRBV5-4; length: 14; D: NA; DNA: TGTGCCAGCAGCTTGGAAGGGGACCAAGAGACCCAGTACTTC; CDR3: CASSLEGDQETQYF
size: few; J: TRBJ1-2; V: TRBV4-2; length: 14; D: NA; DNA: TGTGCCAGCAGCCGAGATACAGGGAACGGTGGCTACACCTTC; CDR3: CASSRDTGNGGYTF
size: NA; J: TRBJ1-4; V: TRBV7-8; length: 15; D: NA; DNA: TGTGCCAGCAGCCCGGGAACCATTTCGAATGAAAAACTGTTTTTT; CDR3: CASSPGTISNEKLFF
size: NA; J: TRBJ2-5; V: TRBV20-1; length: 14; D: TRBD1; DNA: TGCAGTGCTAGTCCGACAGGGGTTAGAGAGACCCAGTACTTC; CDR3: CSASPTGVRETQYF
size: NA; J: TRBJ1-5; V: TRBV27; length: 15; D: TRBD1; DNA: TGTGCCAGCAGATTGACAGGGGGGCCCAATCAGCCCCAGCATTTT; CDR3: CASRLTGGPNQPQHF
size: NA; J: TRBJ2-7; V: TRBV7-3; length: 14; D: NA; DNA: TGTGCCAGCAGCTTAGGCGGGGACGGCTACGAGCAGTACTTC; CDR3: CASSLGGDGYEQYF
size: NA; J: TRBJ2-1; V: TRBV28; length: 18; D: TRBD2; DNA: TGTGCCAGCAGTCATCAGGGACTAGCGGCCCTCTCCTACAATGAGCAGTTCTTC; CDR3: CASSHQGLAALSYNEQFF
size: NA; J: TRBJ2-7; V: TRBV18; length: 15; D: TRBD2; DNA: TGTGCCAGCTCACCACCAAGCGGGGGCCCCTACGAGCAGTACTTC; CDR3: CASSPPSGGPYEQYF
size: NA; J: TRBJ1-3; V: TRBV24-1; length: 19; D: NA; DNA: TGTGCCACCAGTGATTCTCGGGATGCAAAGGGAGGCTCTGGAAACACCATATATTTT; CDR3: CATSDSRDAKGGSGNTIYF
size: NA; J: TRBJ1-4; V: TRBV29-1; length: 10; D: NA; DNA: TGCAGCGTAAAGGATGAAAAACTGTTTTTT; CDR3: CSVKDEKLFF
size: NA; J: TRBJ1-1; V: TRBV12-3/TRBV12-4; length: 13; D: NA; DNA: TGTGCCAGCAGCCGAACAGGGTACACTGAAGCTTTCTTT; CDR3: CASSRTGYTEAFF
size: NA; J: TRBJ2-7; V: TRBV10-3; length: 16; D: NA; DNA: TGTGCCATCAGCCCCACCGGCGGGGACTTCTCCTACGAGCAGTACTTC; CDR3: CAISPTGGDFSYEQYF